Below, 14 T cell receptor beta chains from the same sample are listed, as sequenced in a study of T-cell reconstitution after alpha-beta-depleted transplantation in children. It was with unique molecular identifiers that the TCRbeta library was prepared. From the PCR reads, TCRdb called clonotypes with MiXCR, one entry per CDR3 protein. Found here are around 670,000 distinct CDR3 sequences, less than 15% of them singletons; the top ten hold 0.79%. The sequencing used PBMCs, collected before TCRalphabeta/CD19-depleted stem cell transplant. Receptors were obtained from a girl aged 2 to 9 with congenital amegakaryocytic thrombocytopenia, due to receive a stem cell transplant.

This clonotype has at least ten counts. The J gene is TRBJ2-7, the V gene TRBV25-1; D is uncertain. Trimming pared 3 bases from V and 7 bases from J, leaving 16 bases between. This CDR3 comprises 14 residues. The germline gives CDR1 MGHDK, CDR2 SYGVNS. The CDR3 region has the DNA TGTGCCAGCAGTGATAGAGGACCTATCAGGGAGCAGTACTTC. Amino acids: CASSDRGPIREQYF.

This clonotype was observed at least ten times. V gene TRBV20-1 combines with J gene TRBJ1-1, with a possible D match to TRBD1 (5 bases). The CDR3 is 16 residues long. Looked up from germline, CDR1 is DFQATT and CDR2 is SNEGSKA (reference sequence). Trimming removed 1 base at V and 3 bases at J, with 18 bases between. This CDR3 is CSARGDPLVYYTEAFF. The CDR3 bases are TGCAGTGCTAGAGGGGACCCCCTAGTATACTACACTGAAGCTTTCTTT.

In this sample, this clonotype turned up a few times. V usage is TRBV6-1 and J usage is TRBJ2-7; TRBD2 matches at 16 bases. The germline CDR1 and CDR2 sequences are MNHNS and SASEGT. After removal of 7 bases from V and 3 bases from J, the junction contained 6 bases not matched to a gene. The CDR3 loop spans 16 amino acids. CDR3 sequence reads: CASTRGLAGGLYEQYF. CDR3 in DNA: TGTGCCAGCACCAGGGGACTAGCGGGAGGGCTCTACGAGCAGTACTTC.

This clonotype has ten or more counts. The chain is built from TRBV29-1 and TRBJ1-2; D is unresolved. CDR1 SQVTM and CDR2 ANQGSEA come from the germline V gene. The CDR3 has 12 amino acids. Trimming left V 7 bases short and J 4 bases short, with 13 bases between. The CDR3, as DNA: TGCAGCGGTAAAGACTGGGTCTATGGCTACACCTTC. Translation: CSGKDWVYGYTF.

CDR3 bases: TGTGCCAGCAGTCCCCGGAAGGTTTCCCGAGACTACGAGCAGTACTTC. It yields the protein CASSPRKVSRDYEQYF. J is TRBJ2-7 and V is TRBV7-2; no clear D gene. CDR3 length: 16 amino acids. Germline values: CDR1 SGHTA, CDR2 FQGNSA. Trimming shortened V by 6 bases and J by 3 bases, and 21 bases separated the two germline ends.

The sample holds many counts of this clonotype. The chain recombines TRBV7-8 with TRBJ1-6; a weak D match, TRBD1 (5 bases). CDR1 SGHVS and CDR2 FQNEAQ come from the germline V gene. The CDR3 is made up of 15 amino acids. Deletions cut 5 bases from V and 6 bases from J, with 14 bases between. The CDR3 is CASSPDTTVNSPLHF. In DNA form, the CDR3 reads TGTGCCAGCAGCCCTGACACGACAGTTAATTCACCCCTCCACTTT.

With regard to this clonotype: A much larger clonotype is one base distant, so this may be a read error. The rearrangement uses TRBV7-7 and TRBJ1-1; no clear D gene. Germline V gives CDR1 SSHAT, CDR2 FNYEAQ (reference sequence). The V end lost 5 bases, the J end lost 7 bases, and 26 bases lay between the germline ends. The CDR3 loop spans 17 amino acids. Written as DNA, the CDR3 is TGTGCCAGCAGCCCCCTTCCACCACCGTCTGTGTTCGGTGAAGCTTTCTTT. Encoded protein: CASSPLPPPSVFGEAFF.

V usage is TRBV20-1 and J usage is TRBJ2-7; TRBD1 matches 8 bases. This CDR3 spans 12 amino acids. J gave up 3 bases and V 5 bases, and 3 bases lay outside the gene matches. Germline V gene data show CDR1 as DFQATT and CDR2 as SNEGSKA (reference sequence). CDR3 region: CSAVTGGYEQYF. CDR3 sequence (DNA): TGCAGTGCTGTAACAGGGGGCTACGAGCAGTACTTC.

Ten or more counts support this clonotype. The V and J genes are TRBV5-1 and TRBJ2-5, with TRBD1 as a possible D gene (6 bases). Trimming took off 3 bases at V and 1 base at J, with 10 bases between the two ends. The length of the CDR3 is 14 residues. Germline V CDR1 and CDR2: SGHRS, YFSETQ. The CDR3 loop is CASSSGTSQETQYF. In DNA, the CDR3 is TGCGCCAGCAGCTCAGGGACATCCCAAGAGACCCAGTACTTC.

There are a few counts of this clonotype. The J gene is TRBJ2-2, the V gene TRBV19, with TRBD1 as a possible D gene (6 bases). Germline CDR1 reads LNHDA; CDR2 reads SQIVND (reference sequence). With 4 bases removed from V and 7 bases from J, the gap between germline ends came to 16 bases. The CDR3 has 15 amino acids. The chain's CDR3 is CASSTGPTGFGELFF. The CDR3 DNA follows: TGTGCCAGTAGTACCGGACCCACAGGGTTCGGGGAGCTGTTTTTT.

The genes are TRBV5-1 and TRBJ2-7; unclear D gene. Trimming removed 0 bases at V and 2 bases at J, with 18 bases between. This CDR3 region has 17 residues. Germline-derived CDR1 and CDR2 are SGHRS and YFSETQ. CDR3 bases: TGCGCCAGCAGCTTGGGGTTTGGGCGATCAATGACCTACGAGCAGTACTTC. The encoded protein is CASSLGFGRSMTYEQYF. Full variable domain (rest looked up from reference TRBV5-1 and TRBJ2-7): KAGVTQTPRYLIKTRGQQVTLSCSPISGHRSVSWYQQTPGQGLQFLFEYFSETQRNKGNFPGRFSGRQFSNSRSEMNVSTLELGDSALYLCASSLGFGRSMTYEQYFGPGTRLTVT.

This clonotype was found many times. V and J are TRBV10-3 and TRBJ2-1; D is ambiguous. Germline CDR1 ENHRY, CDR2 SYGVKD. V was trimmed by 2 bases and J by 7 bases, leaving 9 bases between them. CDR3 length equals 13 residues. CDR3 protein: CAISEEVGNEQFF. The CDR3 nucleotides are TGTGCCATCAGTGAGGAGGTGGGGAATGAGCAGTTCTTC.

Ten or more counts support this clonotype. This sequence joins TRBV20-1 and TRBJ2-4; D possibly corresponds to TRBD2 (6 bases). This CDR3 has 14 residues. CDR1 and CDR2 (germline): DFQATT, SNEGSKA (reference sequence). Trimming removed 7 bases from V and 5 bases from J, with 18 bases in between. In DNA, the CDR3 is TGCAGTGTCACTCGGGGGTTAATCCAAAACATTCAGTACTTC. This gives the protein CSVTRGLIQNIQYF.

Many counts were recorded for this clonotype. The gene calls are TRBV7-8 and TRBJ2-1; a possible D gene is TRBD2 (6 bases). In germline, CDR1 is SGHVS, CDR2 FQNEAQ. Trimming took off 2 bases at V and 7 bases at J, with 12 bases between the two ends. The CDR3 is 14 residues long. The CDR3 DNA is TGTGCCAGCAGCTTAATCCGCGGGGTGAATGAGCAGTTCTTC. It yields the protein CASSLIRGVNEQFF.